Below are 6 T cell receptor beta chains sequenced from a single sample in a study of response to subunit inactivated influenza vaccine. TCRdb independently ran MiXCR on the RT-PCR reads; one entry per CDR3 protein. The profile shows hundreds of thousands of distinct CDR3 sequences, more than 15% of them singletons. Sequences were derived from PBMCs from blood, sampled about 11 days after vaccination. All receptors derive from a man between 50 and 59 years old who received an inactivated influenza vaccine.

The V and J genes are TRBV24-1 and TRBJ2-5, with D maybe TRBD2 (5 bases). The CDR3 is made up of 15 amino acids. The germline V gene has CDR1 KGHDR and CDR2 SFDVKD. With 2 bases removed from V and 4 bases from J, the gap between germline ends came to 13 bases. In DNA form, the CDR3 reads TGTGCCACCAGTGATTGGTTCGGGGTCCGAGAGACCCAGTACTTC. It codes for CATSDWFGVRETQYF.

The sample holds a few counts of this clonotype. The V and J genes are TRBV6-1 and TRBJ2-3, with D possibly matching TRBD1 (6 bases). The V gene's germline CDR1 is MNHNS and CDR2 SASEGT. The V and J ends lost 4 bases and 0 bases respectively, with 11 bases between them. The CDR3 extends over 15 amino acids. CDR3 coding DNA: TGTGCCAGCAGTGTAACAGGGATTAGCACAGATACGCAGTATTTT. Translation: CASSVTGISTDTQYF.

This sequence joins TRBV28 and TRBJ2-5; a weak D match, TRBD1 (6 bases). CDR1 and CDR2 (germline): MDHEN, SYDVKM. The CDR3 is made up of 15 amino acids. Between the trimmed V and J ends, which lost 2 bases and 6 bases, there was a span of 16 bases. The CDR3 region has the DNA TGTGCCAGCAGTTTAGAAGGGGGAGTCGGGAAGACCCAGTACTTC. Its protein is CASSLEGGVGKTQYF.

This clonotype has just a few counts. The V and J genes are TRBV27 and TRBJ2-7; no reliable D call. V dropped 4 bases and J dropped 5 bases, with 12 bases sitting between them. The germline V gene encodes CDR1 MNHEY and CDR2 SMNVEV (reference sequence). CDR3 length equals 13 residues. The DNA for the CDR3 is TGTGCCAGCAGTTACTCCTCGTTGAACGAGCAGTACTTC. Its protein product is CASSYSSLNEQYF.

The J gene is TRBJ2-7, the V gene TRBV20-1; D may correspond to TRBD1 or TRBD2 (6 bases each). Germline lookup yields CDR1 DFQATT and CDR2 SNEGSKA (reference sequence). V was clipped by 0 bases and J by 6 bases, with 15 bases between them. CDR3 length equals 14 residues. CDR3 nucleotide sequence: TGCAGTGCTAGAGATACCAGGGGAGGAATCGAGCAGTACTTC. Translation: CSARDTRGGIEQYF.

This clonotype was detected many times. The rearrangement joins TRBV20-1 to TRBJ2-3; tentatively, D is TRBD1 or TRBD2 (5 bases each). V lost 6 bases and J 0 bases, leaving 19 bases between the germline ends. The CDR3 loop spans 16 amino acids. Germline V CDR1 and CDR2: DFQATT, SNEGSKA (reference sequence). Here the CDR3 reads CSATQPGLLSTDTQYF. The CDR3 DNA sequence: TGCAGTGCGACTCAGCCGGGGCTACTTAGCACAGATACGCAGTATTTT.